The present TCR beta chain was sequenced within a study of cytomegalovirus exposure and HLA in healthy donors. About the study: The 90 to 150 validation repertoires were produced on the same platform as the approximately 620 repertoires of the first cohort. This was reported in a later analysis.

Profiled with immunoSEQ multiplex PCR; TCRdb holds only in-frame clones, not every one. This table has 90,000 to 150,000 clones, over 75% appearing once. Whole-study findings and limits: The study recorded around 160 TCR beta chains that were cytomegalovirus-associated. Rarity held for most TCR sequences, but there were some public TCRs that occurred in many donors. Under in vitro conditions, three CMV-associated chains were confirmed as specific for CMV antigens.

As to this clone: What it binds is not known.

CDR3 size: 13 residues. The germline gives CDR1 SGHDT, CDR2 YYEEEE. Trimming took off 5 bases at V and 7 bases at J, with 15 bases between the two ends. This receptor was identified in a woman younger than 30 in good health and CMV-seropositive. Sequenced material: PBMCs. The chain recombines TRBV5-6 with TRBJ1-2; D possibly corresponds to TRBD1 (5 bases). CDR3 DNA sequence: TGTGCCAGCAGTTGGGGGGAGGTGGCTGGCTACACCTTC. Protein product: CASSWGEVAGYTF.